This T cell receptor beta chain was captured in a study of Graves' ophthalmopathy and Graves' hyperthyroidism. Germline V gene lookup returns CDR1 SQVTM and CDR2 ANQGSEA. The CDR3 is 13 residues long. From RNA, the CDR3 regions of TCR beta chains were amplified and sequenced. After a first-round RT-PCR with HTBI primers, a second-round multiplex PCR was run. TCRdb recomputed calls from the multiplex PCR reads with MiXCR, one row per CDR3 protein. The top ten hold 40% to 55% of the sample, which has 200,000 to 250,000 distinct CDR3 sequences, roughly 50% seen once. Study-level findings and limits: The model's ophthalmopathy progression predictions had less than 71% sensitivity and 72% to 75% specificity. In separating ophthalmopathy from stable hyperthyroidism, a 13-signature model achieved 85% to 90% sensitivity and 81.08% specificity.

Points on this clonotype: Its antigen is still unknown.

This chain joins TRBV29-1 and TRBJ1-6, with TRBD1 identical over 7 bases. The receptor was derived from an adult man with Graves' ophthalmopathy. Source material: peripheral blood. CDR3 in amino acids: CTYRDSPNSPLHF. The CDR3 coding sequence is TGCACGTACCGGGACAGCCCTAATTCACCCCTCCACTTT.